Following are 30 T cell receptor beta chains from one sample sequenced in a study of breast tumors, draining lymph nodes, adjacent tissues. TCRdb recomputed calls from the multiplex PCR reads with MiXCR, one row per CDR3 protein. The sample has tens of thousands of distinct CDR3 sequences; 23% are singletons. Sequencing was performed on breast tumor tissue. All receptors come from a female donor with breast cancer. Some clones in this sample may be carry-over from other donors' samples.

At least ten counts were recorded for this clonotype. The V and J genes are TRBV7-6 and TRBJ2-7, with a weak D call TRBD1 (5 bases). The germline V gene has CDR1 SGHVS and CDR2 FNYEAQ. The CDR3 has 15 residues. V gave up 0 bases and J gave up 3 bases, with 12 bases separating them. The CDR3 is CASSLAETEYYEQYF. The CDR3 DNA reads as TGTGCCAGCAGCTTAGCGGAGACAGAATACTACGAGCAGTACTTC.

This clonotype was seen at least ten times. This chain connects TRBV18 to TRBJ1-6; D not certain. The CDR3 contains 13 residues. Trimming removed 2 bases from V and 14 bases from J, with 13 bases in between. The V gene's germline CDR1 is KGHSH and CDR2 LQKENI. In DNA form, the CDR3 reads TGTGCCAGCTCACCAGGCGGGCAATCCACCCTCCACTTT. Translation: CASSPGGQSTLHF.

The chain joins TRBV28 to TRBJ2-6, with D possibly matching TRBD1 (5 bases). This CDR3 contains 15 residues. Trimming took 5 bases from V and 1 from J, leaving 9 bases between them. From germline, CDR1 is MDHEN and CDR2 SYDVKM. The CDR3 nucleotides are TGTGCCAGCAGTCCAGGGTGGTCTGGGGCCAACGTCCTGACTTTC. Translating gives CASSPGWSGANVLTF. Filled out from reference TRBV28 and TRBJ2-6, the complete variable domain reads DVKVTQSSRYLVKRTGEKVFLECVQDMDHENMFWYRQDPGLGLRLIYFSYDVKMKEKGDIPEGYSVSREKKERFSLILESASTNQTSMYLCASSPGWSGANVLTFGAGSRLTVL.

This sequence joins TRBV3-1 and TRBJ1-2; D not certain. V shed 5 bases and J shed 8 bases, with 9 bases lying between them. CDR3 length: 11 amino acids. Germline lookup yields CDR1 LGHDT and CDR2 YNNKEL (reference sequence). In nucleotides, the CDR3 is TGTGCCAGCAGCGACTTCAAGGGCTACACCTTC. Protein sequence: CASSDFKGYTF.

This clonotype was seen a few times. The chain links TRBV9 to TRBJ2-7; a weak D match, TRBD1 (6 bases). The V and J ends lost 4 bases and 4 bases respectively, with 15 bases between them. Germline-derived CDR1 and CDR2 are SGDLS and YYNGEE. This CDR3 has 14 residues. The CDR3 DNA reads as TGTGCCAGCAGCTTGAGATGGGACAAATACGAGCAGTACTTC. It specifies CASSLRWDKYEQYF. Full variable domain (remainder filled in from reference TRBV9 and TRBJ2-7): DSGVTQTPKHLITATGQRVTLRCSPRSGDLSVYWYQQSLDQGLQFLIQYYNGEERAKGNILERFSAQQFPDLHSELNLSSLELGDSALYFCASSLRWDKYEQYFGPGTRLTVT.

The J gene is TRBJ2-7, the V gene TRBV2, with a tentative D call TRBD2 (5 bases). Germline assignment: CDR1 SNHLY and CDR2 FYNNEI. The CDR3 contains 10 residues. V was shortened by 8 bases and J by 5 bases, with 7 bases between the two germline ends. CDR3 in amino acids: CASGEHEQYF. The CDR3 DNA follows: TGTGCCAGCGGGGAGCACGAGCAGTACTTC.

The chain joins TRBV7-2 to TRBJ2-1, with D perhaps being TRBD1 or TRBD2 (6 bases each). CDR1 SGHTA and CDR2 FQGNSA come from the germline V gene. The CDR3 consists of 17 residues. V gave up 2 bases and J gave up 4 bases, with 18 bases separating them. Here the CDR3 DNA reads TGTGCCAGCAGCTTAAGGGGGGCCGGGACGGATTACAATGAGCAGTTCTTC. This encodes CASSLRGAGTDYNEQFF.

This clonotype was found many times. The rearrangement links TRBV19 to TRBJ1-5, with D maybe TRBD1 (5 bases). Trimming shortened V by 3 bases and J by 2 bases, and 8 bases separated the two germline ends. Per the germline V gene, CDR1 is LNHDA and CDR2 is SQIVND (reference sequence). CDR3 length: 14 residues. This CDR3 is CASSIQGRNQPQHF. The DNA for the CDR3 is TGTGCCAGTAGTATCCAGGGACGCAATCAGCCCCAGCATTTT.

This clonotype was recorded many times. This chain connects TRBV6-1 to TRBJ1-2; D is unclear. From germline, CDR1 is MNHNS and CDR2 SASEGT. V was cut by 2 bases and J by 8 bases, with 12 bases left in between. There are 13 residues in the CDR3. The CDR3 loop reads CASSERAIEGYTF. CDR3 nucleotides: TGTGCCAGCAGTGAACGGGCAATCGAGGGCTACACCTTC.

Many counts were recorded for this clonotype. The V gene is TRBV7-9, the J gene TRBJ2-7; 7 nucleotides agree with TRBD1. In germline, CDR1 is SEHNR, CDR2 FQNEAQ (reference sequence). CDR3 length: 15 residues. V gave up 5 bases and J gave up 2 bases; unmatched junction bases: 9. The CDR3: CASSTHGQAAYEQYF. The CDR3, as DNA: TGTGCCAGCAGCACCCACGGACAGGCAGCCTACGAGCAGTACTTC. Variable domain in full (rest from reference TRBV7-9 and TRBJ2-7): DTGVSQNPRHKITKRGQNVTFRCDPISEHNRLYWYRQTLGQGPEFLTYFQNEAQLEKSRLLSDRFSAERPKGSFSTLEIQRTEQGDSAMYLCASSTHGQAAYEQYFGPGTRLTVT.

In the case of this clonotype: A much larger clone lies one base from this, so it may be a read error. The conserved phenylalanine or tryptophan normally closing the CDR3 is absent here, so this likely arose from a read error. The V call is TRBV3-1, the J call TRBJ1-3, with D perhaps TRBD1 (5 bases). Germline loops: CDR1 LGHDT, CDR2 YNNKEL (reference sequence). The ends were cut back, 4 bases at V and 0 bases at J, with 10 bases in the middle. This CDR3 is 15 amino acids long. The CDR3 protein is CASSRVQGSGNTIYS. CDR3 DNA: TGTGCCAGCAGCCGGGTCCAGGGCTCTGGAAACACCATATATTCT.

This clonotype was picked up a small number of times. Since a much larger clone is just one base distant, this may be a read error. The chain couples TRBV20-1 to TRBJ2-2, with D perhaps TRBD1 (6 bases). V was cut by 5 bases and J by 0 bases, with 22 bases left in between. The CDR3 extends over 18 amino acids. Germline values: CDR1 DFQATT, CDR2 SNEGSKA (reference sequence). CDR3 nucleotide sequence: TGCAGTGCTGGACCCACAGAAGGGACACTTACGAACACCGGGGAGCTGTTTTTT. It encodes CSAGPTEGTLTNTGELFF.

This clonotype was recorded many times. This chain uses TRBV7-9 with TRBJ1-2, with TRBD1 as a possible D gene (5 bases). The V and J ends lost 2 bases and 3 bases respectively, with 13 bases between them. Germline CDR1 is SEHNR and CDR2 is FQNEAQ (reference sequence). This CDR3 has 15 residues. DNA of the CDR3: TGTGCCAGCAGCTTACCAACAGGATTCTACTATGGCTACACCTTC. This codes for CASSLPTGFYYGYTF.

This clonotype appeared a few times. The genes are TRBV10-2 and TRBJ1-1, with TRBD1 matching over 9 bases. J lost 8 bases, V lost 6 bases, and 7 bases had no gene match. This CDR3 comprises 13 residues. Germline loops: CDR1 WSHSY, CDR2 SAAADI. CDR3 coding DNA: TGCGCCAGCAGGGGACAGGGACTTTCCGAAGCTTTCTTT. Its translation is CASRGQGLSEAFF.

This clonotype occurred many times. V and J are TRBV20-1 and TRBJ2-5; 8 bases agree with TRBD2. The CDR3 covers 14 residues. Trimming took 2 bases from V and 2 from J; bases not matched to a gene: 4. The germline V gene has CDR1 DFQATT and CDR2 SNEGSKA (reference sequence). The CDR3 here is CSARFGGGQETQYF. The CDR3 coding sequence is TGCAGTGCTAGATTTGGCGGGGGGCAAGAGACCCAGTACTTC.

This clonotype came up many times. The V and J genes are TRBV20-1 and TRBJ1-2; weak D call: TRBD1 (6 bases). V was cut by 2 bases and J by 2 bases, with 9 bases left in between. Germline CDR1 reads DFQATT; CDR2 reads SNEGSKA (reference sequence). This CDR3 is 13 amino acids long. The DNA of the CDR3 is TGCAGTGCTAGACACGGACAGAACTATGGCTACACCTTC. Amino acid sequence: CSARHGQNYGYTF.

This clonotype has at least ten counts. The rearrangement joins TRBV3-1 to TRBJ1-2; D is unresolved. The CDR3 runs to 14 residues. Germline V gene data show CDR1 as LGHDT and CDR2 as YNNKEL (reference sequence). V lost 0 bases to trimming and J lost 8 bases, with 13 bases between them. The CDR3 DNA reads TGTGCCAGCAGCCAAGATACCGGCAAACGAGGCTACACCTTC. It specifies CASSQDTGKRGYTF.

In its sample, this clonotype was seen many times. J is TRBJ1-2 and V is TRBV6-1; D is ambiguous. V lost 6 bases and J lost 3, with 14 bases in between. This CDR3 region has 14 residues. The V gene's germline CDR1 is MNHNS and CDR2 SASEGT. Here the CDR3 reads CASRGRSGYYGYTF. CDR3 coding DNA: TGTGCCAGCAGAGGACGGTCTGGGTACTATGGCTACACCTTC.

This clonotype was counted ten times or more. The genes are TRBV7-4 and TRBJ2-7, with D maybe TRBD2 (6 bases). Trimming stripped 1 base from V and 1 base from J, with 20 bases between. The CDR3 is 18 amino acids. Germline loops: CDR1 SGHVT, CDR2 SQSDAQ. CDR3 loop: CASSLGQVMGTRSYEQYF. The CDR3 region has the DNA TGTGCCAGCAGCTTAGGGCAGGTAATGGGGACTCGATCCTACGAGCAGTACTTC.

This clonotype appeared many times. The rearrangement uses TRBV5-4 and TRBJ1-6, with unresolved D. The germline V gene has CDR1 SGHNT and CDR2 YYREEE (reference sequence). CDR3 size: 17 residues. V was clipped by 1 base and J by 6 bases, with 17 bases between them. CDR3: CASSLKVRADGNSPLHF. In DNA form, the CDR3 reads TGTGCCAGCAGCTTGAAGGTCCGGGCAGACGGTAATTCACCCCTCCACTTT.

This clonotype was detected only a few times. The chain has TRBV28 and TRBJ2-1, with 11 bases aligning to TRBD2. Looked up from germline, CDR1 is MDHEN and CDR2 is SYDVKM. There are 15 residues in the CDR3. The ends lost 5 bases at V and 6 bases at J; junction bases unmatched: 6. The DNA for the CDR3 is TGTGCCAGCAGTCACACTAGCGGGGGCGCCAATGAGCAGTTCTTC. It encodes CASSHTSGGANEQFF.

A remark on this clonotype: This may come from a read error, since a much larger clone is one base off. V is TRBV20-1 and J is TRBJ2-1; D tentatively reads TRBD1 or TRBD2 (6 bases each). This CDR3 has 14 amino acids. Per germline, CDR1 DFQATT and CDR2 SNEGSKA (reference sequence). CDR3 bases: TGCAGTTCCACAAACGGGGGCTCCGACAATGAGCAGTTCTTC. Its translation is CSSTNGGSDNEQFF.

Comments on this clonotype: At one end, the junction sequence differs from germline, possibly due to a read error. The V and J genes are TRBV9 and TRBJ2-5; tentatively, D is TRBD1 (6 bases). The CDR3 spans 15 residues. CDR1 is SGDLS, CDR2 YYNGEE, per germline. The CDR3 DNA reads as TGTGCCAGCAGCTTCGGAGTGACAGGACACGAGACCCTGTACTTC. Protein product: CASSFGVTGHETLYF.

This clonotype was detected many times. The CDR3 spells CASSGTANSPLHF. The CDR3 DNA reads as TGTGCCAGCAGCGGGACAGCCAATTCACCCCTCCACTTT. The chain recombines TRBV6-1 with TRBJ1-6; TRBD1 agrees at 7 bases. The CDR3 is 13 residues long. Trimming removed 6 bases from V and 7 bases from J; junction bases left unmatched: 3. In germline, CDR1 is MNHNS, CDR2 SASEGT.

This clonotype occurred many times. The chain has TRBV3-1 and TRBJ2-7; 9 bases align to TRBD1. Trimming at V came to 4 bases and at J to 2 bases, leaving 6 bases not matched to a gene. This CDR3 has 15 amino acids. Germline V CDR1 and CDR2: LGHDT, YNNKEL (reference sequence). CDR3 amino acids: CASSPTGQGTYEQYF. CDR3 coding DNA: TGTGCCAGCAGCCCCACGGGACAGGGTACCTACGAGCAGTACTTC.

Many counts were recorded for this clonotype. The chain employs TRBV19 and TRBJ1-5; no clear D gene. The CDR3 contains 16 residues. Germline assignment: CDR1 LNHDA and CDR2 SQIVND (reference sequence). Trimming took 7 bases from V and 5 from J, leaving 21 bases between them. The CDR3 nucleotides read TGTGCCAGTACTGGGAGGTCCAATGTCGAGTATCAGCCCCAGCATTTT. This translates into CASTGRSNVEYQPQHF.

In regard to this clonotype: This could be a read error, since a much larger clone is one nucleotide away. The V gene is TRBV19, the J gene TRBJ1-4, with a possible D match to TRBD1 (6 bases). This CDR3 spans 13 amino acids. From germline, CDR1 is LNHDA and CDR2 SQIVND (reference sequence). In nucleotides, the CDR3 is TGTGCCAGCCCGGGGGGCGGTAAAGAAACACTGGTTTTT. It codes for CASPGGGKETLVF.

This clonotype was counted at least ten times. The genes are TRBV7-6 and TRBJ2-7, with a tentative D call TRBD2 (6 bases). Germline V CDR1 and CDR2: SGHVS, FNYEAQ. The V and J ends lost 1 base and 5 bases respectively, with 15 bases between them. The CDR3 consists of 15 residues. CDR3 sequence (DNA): TGTGCCAGCAGCTTAGTAACAGGTGGCGGGGACGAGCAGTACTTC. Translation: CASSLVTGGGDEQYF.

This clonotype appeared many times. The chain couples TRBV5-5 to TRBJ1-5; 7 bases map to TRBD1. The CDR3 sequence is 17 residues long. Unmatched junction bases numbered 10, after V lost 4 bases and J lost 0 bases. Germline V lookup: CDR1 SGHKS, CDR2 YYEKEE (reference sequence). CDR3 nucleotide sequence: TGTGCCAGCAGCCTACTTGACAGGGTAACTAGCAATCAGCCCCAGCATTTT. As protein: CASSLLDRVTSNQPQHF. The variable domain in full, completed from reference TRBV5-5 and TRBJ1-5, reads DAGVTQSPTHLIKTRGQQVTLRCSPISGHKSVSWYQQVLGQGPQFIFQYYEKEERGRGNFPDRFSARQFPNYSSELNVNALLLGDSALYLCASSLLDRVTSNQPQHFGDGTRLSIL.

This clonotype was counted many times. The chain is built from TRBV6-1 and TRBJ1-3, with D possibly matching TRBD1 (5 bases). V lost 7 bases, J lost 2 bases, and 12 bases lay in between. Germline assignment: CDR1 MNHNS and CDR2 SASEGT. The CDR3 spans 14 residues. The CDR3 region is CASTGTSPGNTIYF. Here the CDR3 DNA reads TGTGCCAGCACCGGGACGAGCCCTGGAAACACCATATATTTT.